This T cell receptor (beta chain) was identified in a study of beta chain features in type 1 diabetes. Study-level results: Cells expressing TCR highly could be over-represented by cDNA sequencing. Whether HLA type influences TCRB rearrangement remained unresolved here. Moderate yet significant TCRB CDR3 shortening was seen in Type 1 diabetes patients in all four CD4+ subsets.

Reverse transcription of all isolated RNA meant that expressed TCRB transcripts were sequenced. Profiled with immunoSEQ multiplex PCR; TCRdb holds only in-frame clones, not every one. Of some 350,000 clones listed, around 10% are singletons. Germline CDR1 SGHAT, CDR2 FQNNGV. Trimming removed 7 bases from V and 9 bases from J, with 16 bases in between. The CDR3 consists of 13 residues. A few counts support this clone. The target antigen is unknown. The origin of this receptor is a man in his thirties or forties with type 1 diabetes. The chain is built from TRBV11-2 and TRBJ2-1; D tentatively fits TRBD1 or TRBD2 (6 bases each). The sequencing sample was made of central memory CD4+ T cells from blood. CDR3 region: CASTAPGGGEQFF. DNA for the CDR3: TGTGCCAGCACCGCACCCGGAGGGGGTGAGCAGTTCTTC.